What follows are 16 T cell receptor beta chains derived from one specimen sequenced in a study of cytomegalovirus exposure and HLA in healthy donors. Measured with immunoSEQ multiplex PCR; TCRdb has only the in-frame clones, and not every one. The table includes 200,000 to 300,000 clones, 90% detected once. Sequencing input: PBMCs. The receptors were sampled from a woman in her twenties or thirties in good health and CMV-seronegative.

The V and J genes are TRBV6-5 and TRBJ2-5; 7 bases are shared with TRBD2. With 0 bases clipped from V and 5 bases from J, the junction kept 6 bases outside the gene matches. The CDR3 length is 15 residues. Germline lookup yields CDR1 MNHEY and CDR2 SVGAGI. The CDR3 loop is CASSYSRGSWETQYF. CDR3 sequence (DNA): TGTGCCAGCAGTTACTCCCGCGGGAGCTGGGAGACCCAGTACTTC.

This clone was detected only a few times. V usage is TRBV5-1 and J usage is TRBJ2-7; D may be TRBD2 (6 bases). The V and J ends lost 0 bases and 6 bases respectively, with 19 bases between them. The germline V gene encodes CDR1 SGHRS and CDR2 YFSETQ. The CDR3 totals 16 residues. The CDR3, as DNA: TGCGCCAGCAGCTTGGTAGTGGGAGGCTCCGGCGGCGAGCAGTACTTC. Its translation: CASSLVVGGSGGEQYF.

CDR3 loop: CASSESAVPQETQYF. Here the CDR3 DNA reads TGCGCCAGCAGTGAGTCGGCTGTCCCCCAAGAGACCCAGTACTTC. The V gene is TRBV10-2, the J gene TRBJ2-5; D is undetermined. The V end lost 0 bases, the J end lost 1 base, and 9 bases lay between the germline ends. The germline gives CDR1 WSHSY, CDR2 SAAADI. This CDR3 has 15 residues.

The chain employs TRBV7-8 and TRBJ1-4, with TRBD1 identical over 8 bases. This CDR3 spans 17 amino acids. Germline V CDR1 and CDR2: SGHVS, FQNEAQ. V was pared by 1 base and J by 11 bases, with 15 bases of the junction left unmatched. The CDR3 sequence is CASSLVSRAGGQRKLFF. The CDR3, as DNA: TGTGCCAGCAGCTTAGTCTCGAGGGCAGGGGGCCAACGCAAACTGTTTTTT.

The chain employs TRBV28 and TRBJ2-3; 7 bases line up with TRBD1. CDR1 and CDR2 from the germline V gene are MDHEN and SYDVKM. There are 14 residues in the CDR3. V lost 6 bases and J lost 8; bases outside the gene matches: 11. The CDR3 DNA reads TGTGCCAGCAGCTCAAACAGGGGCTTAGGTACGCAGTATTTT. Translating it yields CASSSNRGLGTQYF.

The chain carries TRBV9 and TRBJ2-7; 7 bases agree with TRBD1. Germline-derived CDR1 and CDR2 are SGDLS and YYNGEE. CDR3 size: 15 residues. The V and J ends lost 0 bases and 3 bases, in that order; junction bases with no gene match: 6. In DNA form, the CDR3 reads TGTGCCAGCAGCGTAGGGGGGACAGATCTCTACGAGCAGTACTTC. Protein: CASSVGGTDLYEQYF. Drawing the rest from reference TRBV9 and TRBJ2-7, the complete variable domain is DSGVTQTPKHLITATGQRVTLRCSPRSGDLSVYWYQQSLDQGLQFLIQYYNGEERAKGNILERFSAQQFPDLHSELNLSSLELGDSALYFCASSVGGTDLYEQYFGPGTRLTVT.

The rearrangement joins TRBV6-4 to TRBJ2-1, with 12 bases that match TRBD2. From germline, CDR1 is MRHNA and CDR2 SNTAGT. V trimming: 0 bases; J trimming: 4 bases; junction bases outside the gene matches: 4. This CDR3 spans 17 amino acids. DNA for the CDR3: TGTGCCAGCAGTGACTCGGCTAGCGGGAGGGGGTACAATGAGCAGTTCTTC. Translated, it gives CASSDSASGRGYNEQFF.

V usage is TRBV7-2 and J usage is TRBJ2-7; D remains unclear. The CDR3 consists of 12 residues. V was trimmed by 4 bases and J by 5 bases, leaving 9 bases between them. Per the germline V gene, CDR1 is SGHTA and CDR2 is FQGNSA. The CDR3: CASSSLRDEQYF. In DNA form, the CDR3 reads TGTGCCAGCAGCTCGCTCCGAGACGAGCAGTACTTC.

The chain couples TRBV5-1 to TRBJ2-7, with D perhaps matching TRBD1 (5 bases). The CDR3 extends over 14 amino acids. The V gene lost 5 bases and the J gene lost 1 base, with 13 bases spanning the gap. Germline loops: CDR1 SGHRS, CDR2 YFSETQ. The CDR3 protein is CASSPTDRSYEQYF. The CDR3 DNA sequence: TGCGCCAGCAGTCCTACCGACAGATCCTACGAGCAGTACTTC.

The chain recombines TRBV14 with TRBJ2-1; 7 bases fit TRBD2. Trimming took 1 base from V and 6 from J; bases not matched to a gene: 9. The CDR3 extends over 16 amino acids. The V gene's germline CDR1 is SGHDN and CDR2 FVKESK. The CDR3, as DNA: TGTGCCAGCAGCCAAGGGCGGCGGGGGTCAATCAATGAGCAGTTCTTC. Protein: CASSQGRRGSINEQFF.

V is TRBV15 and J is TRBJ1-3; a weak D match, TRBD1 (5 bases). The CDR3 runs 15 residues. V was clipped by 4 bases and J by 8 bases, with 18 bases between them. CDR1 and CDR2 (germline): LNHNV, YYDKDF (reference sequence). The CDR3 sequence is CATSTPGTGGHTIYF. CDR3 DNA: TGTGCCACCAGCACCCCCGGGACCGGAGGGCACACCATATATTTT.

The chain joins TRBV4-2 to TRBJ2-3, with unresolved D. The germline V gene encodes CDR1 LGHNA and CDR2 YNFKEQ. CDR3 size: 16 residues. V lost 4 bases and J 4 bases, leaving 18 bases between the germline ends. CDR3 loop: CASSPIRGELADTQYF. Here the CDR3 DNA reads TGTGCCAGCAGCCCTATCCGTGGGGAACTGGCAGATACGCAGTATTTT.

The chain has TRBV6-1 and TRBJ2-2, with 14 bases aligning to TRBD2. Germline values: CDR1 MNHNS, CDR2 SASEGT. Germline trimming cut 3 bases from V and 7 bases from J; bases unmatched to any gene: 7. The CDR3 consists of 17 residues. CDR3 residues: CASSESGLAGERGELFF. CDR3 sequence (DNA): TGTGCCAGCAGTGAGTCGGGACTAGCGGGAGAACGCGGGGAGCTGTTTTTT.

This clone was found a few times. The chain uses TRBV14 and TRBJ1-2; no clear D gene. The CDR3 spans 12 residues. V lost 4 bases to trimming and J lost 2 bases, with 5 bases between them. Germline loops: CDR1 SGHDN, CDR2 FVKESK. The CDR3 nucleotides are TGTGCCAGCAGCCTATTCAACTATGGCTACACCTTC. Translated: CASSLFNYGYTF. Complete variable domain (other parts from reference TRBV14 and TRBJ1-2): EAGVTQFPSHSVIEKGQTVTLRCDPISGHDNLYWYRRVMGKEIKFLLHFVKESKQDESGMPNNRFLAERTGGTYSTLKVQPAELEDSGVYFCASSLFNYGYTFGSGTRLTVV.

The chain employs TRBV6-1 and TRBJ2-7; 8 bases match TRBD2. There are 13 residues in the CDR3. Trimming at V came to 6 bases and at J to 2 bases, leaving 3 bases not matched to a gene. Germline-derived CDR1 and CDR2 are MNHNS and SASEGT. Here the CDR3 DNA reads TGTGCCAGCAGAAAAGCGGGGGCCTACGAGCAGTACTTC. This codes for CASRKAGAYEQYF.

This chain uses TRBV9 with TRBJ2-1; weak D call: TRBD1 (6 bases). This CDR3 comprises 17 residues. CDR1 is SGDLS, CDR2 YYNGEE, per germline. The V and J ends lost 0 bases and 0 bases respectively, with 13 bases between them. For the CDR3, the DNA is TGTGCCAGCAGCGTAGCGGCAGGGGTTAGCTCCTACAATGAGCAGTTCTTC. This translates into CASSVAAGVSSYNEQFF.